This TCR beta chain was captured by sequencing in a study of radiotherapy plus CTLA-4 blockade in lung cancer. Overall study findings and caveats: Tumor-origin TCR clones grew in blood after radiotherapy plus ipilimumab.

V lost 5 bases to trimming and J lost 5 bases; unmatched junction nucleotides: 15. Germline values: CDR1 SQVTM, CDR2 ANQGSEA. The CDR3 is made up of 16 amino acids. Remarks on this clone: Its antigen is still unknown.

Data came from immunoSEQ multiplex PCR; TCRdb stores just in-frame clones and leaves some out. Found here are some 64,000 clones, around 69% of them singletons; the top ten hold about 16%. CTLA-4 blockade using ipilimumab, together with focal radiation, was received by patients with chemo-refractory metastatic non-small-cell lung cancer. Sequenced here: peripheral blood, sampled from a patient treated with radiotherapy plus ipilimumab. The source is a human donor with non-small cell lung cancer whose response to radiotherapy plus ipilimumab could not be evaluated. Some clones in this sample may be carry-over from other donors' samples. The chain links TRBV29-1 to TRBJ2-5, with TRBD2 matching over 9 bases. For the CDR3, the DNA is TGCAGCGTTTCCCCAACTAGCGGGTCCCCCGGGGAGACCCAGTACTTC. It translates to CSVSPTSGSPGETQYF.